This TCR beta chain was sequenced in a study of T cells in Graves' hyperthyroidism and ophthalmopathy. Study background: Specimen type is peripheral blood, collected at initial diagnosis prior to any treatment. Study results and caveats: The blood repertoire included most of the expanded thyroid clonotypes above 0.001.

This clonotype has at least ten counts. The antigen remains unidentified. In the ophthalmopathy cohort, Clinical Activity Score was at least 3, NOSPECS grade at least 4, and duration under 3 months. Authors of the study amplified TCR beta CDR3 regions from RNA transcripts. The TCR CDR3 first-round RT-PCR relied on the HTBI primer set. MiXCR was run by TCRdb on the multiplex PCR reads, yielding one entry per CDR3 protein. Among around 600,000 distinct CDR3 sequences listed, roughly 15% were seen once. The TCR was taken from a woman aged 50 to 60 with Graves' ophthalmopathy. Sample: blood.

For the CDR3, the DNA is TGTGCCAGCAGTTTAACAAGGCGGGACGAGCAGTACTTC. Translated, it gives CASSLTRRDEQYF. This rearrangement joins TRBV12-3 or TRBV12-4 to TRBJ2-7; possible D gene TRBD2, 5 bases. The CDR3 spans 13 residues. Deletions cut 2 bases from V and 5 bases from J, with 10 bases between.